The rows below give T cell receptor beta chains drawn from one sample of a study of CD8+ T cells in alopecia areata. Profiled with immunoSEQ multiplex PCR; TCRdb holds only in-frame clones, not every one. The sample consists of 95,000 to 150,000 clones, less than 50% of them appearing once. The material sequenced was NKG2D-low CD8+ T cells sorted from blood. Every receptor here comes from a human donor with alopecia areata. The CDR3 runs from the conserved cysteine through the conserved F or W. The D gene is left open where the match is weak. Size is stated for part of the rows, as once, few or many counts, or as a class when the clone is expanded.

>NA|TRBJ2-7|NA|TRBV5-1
TGCGCCAGCAGCTTGGCCGTCAACTCCTACGAGCAGTACTTC
CASSLAVNSYEQYF
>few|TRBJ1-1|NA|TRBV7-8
TGTGCCAGCAGCTTAGTGGACTTTGAAGCTTTCTTT
CASSLVDFEAFF
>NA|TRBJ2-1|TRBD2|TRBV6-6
TGTGCCAGCAGTTACTCAGGCGGGAGCGGGAATGAGCAGTTCTTC
CASSYSGGSGNEQFF
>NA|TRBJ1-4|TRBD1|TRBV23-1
TGCGCCAGCAGTCACCGGACAGGGCCACAAGAAAAACTGTTTTTT
CASSHRTGPQEKLFF
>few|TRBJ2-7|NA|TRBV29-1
TGCAGCGTTGAAGATTGGGGACCTGGGAGCGAGCAGTACTTC
CSVEDWGPGSEQYF
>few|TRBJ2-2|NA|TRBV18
TGTGCCAGCTCACCACTCAGGGAAACCGGGGAGCTGTTTTTT
CASSPLRETGELFF
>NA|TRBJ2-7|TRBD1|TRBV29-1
TGCAGCGCCCCCCCCGGGACAGAGTCCTCCTACGAGCAGTACTTC
CSAPPGTESSYEQYF
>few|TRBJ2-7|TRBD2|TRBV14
TGTGCCAGCAGCCCATCGGGGGGCGAGCAGTACTTC
CASSPSGGEQYF
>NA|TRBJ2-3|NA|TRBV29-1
TGCAGCGTTGATCCTTCCCGGGGCAGGGGTGTGACAGATACGCAGTATTTT
CSVDPSRGRGVTDTQYF
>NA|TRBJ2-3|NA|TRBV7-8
TGTGCCAGCAGCTTGGGGTCGGGGGCAGGAACAGATACGCAGTATTTT
CASSLGSGAGTDTQYF
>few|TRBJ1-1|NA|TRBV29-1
TGCAGCGTTGACCAGGGGAGCACTGAAGCTTTCTTT
CSVDQGSTEAFF
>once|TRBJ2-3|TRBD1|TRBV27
TGTGCCAGCAGTTTAGACAGGGATAGCACAGATACGCAGTATTTT
CASSLDRDSTDTQYF
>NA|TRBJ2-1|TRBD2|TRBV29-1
TGCAGCGTAGAACTAGCGGCGGGATCCTACAATGAGCAGTTCTTC
CSVELAAGSYNEQFF
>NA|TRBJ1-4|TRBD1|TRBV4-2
TGTGCCAGCAGCTACGCCCTGACAGGGCCTAATGAAAAACTGTTTTTT
CASSYALTGPNEKLFF
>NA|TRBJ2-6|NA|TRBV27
TGTGCCAGCAGTTTACGGCTTTTGTCTGGGGCCAACGTCCTGACTTTC
CASSLRLLSGANVLTF
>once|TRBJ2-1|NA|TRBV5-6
TGTGCCAGCACCCCAAAAGAATCTGATGAGCAGTTCTTC
CASTPKESDEQFF
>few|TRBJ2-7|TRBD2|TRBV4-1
TGCGCCAGCAGTCCCGTTCGGGCGGGAGGCTACGAGCAGTACTTC
CASSPVRAGGYEQYF
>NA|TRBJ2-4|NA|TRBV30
TGTGCCTGGAGTTCAGGGAAAAACATTCAGTACTTC
CAWSSGKNIQYF
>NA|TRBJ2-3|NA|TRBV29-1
TGCAGCGTTTATGCGGCAGAACCTTCTAGCACAGATACGCAGTATTTT
CSVYAAEPSSTDTQYF
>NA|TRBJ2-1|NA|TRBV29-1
TGCAGCGTTGACCTAGAGAACAATGAGCAGTTCTTC
CSVDLENNEQFF
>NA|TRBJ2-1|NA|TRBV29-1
TGCAGCGTTTGGGCAGACAATGAGCAGTTCTTC
CSVWADNEQFF
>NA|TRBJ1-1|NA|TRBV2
TGTGCCAGCAGGGGGAACACTGAAGCTTTCTTT
CASRGNTEAFF
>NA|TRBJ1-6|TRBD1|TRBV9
TGTGCCAGCAGCGTACAGGGGGCAGAGGGATCACCCCTCCACTTT
CASSVQGAEGSPLHF
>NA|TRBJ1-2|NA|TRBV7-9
TGTGCCAGCAGCTCGGCAGGGTCGGGCTATGGCTACACCTTC
CASSSAGSGYGYTF
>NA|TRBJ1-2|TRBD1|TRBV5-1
TGCGCCAGCAGCTTGACAGGGGCTGGCTACACCTTC
CASSLTGAGYTF
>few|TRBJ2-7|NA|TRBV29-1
TGCAGCGCAGGGGCATCCCACGAGCAGTACTTC
CSAGASHEQYF
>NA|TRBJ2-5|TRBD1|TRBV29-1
TGCAGCGCCCCGGGACAGGGAGTAGAGACCCAGTACTTC
CSAPGQGVETQYF
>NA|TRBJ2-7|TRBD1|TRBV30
TGTGCCTGGAGGGAATACAGGGGCCCCTACGAGCAGTACTTC
CAWREYRGPYEQYF
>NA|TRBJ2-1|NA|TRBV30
TGTGCCTGGAGTGTAGAGGGTACCTACAATGAGCAGTTCTTC
CAWSVEGTYNEQFF
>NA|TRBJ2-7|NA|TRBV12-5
TGTGCTAGTGGTTTTGGGGGACTCATTTACGAGCAGTACTTC
CASGFGGLIYEQYF
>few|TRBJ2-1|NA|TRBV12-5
TGTGCTAGTGGTCCCAGCAATGAGCAGTTCTTC
CASGPSNEQFF
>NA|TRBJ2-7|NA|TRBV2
TGTGCCAGCAGTGAAGCGTTCCAGGAGCAGTACTTC
CASSEAFQEQYF
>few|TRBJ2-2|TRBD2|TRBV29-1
TGCAGCGTTGAGGGCGGGGGTACCGGGGAGCTGTTTTTT
CSVEGGGTGELFF
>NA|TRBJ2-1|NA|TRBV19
TGTGCCAGTAGAATCGGGAACAATGAGCAGTTCTTC
CASRIGNNEQFF